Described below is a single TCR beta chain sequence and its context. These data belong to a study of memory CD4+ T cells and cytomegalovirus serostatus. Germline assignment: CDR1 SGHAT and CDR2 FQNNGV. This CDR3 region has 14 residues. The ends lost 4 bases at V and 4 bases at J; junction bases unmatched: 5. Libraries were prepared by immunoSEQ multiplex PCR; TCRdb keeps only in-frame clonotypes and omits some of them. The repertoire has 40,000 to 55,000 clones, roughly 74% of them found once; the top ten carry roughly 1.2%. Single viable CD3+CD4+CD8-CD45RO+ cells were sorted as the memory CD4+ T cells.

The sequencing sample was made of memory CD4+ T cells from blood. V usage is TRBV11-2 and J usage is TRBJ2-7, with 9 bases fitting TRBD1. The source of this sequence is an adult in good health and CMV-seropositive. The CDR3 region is CASSYRDRDYEQYF. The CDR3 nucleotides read TGTGCCAGCAGCTACCGGGACAGGGATTACGAGCAGTACTTC.